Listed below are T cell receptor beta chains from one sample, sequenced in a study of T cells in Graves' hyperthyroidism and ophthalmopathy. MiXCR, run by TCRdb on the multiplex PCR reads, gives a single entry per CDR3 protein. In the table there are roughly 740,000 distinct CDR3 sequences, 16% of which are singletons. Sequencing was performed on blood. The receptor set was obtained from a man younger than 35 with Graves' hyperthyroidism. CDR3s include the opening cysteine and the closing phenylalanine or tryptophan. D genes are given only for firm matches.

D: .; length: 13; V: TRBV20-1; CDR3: CSARKASSYEQYF
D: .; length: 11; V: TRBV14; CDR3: CASSLQHTQYF
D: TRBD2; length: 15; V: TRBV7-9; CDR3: CASSPGREAADTQYF
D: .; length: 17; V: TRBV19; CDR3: CASSSPAVSSGANVLTF
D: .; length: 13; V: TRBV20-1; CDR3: CSAPRPLAPEQYF
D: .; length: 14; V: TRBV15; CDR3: CATSRDQSRTEAFF
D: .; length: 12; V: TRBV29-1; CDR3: CSAGQMNTEAFF
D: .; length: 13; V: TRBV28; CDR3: CASSPSMGDEQFF
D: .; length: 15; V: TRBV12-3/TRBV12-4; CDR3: CASSRRGFSSYEQYF
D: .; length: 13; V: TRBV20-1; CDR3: CSASGGVNTEAFF
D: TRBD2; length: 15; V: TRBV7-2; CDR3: CASKWGTSGSYEQYF
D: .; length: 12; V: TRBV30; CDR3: CAWSAGVGEQYF
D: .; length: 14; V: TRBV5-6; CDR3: CASSRTSPYNEQFF
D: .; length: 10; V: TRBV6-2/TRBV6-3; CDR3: CATRDYEQYF
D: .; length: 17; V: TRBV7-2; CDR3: CASSSQPPGSSGNTIYF
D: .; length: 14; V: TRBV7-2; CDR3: CASSLTYANTEAFF
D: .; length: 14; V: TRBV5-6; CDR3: CASSFAGADEKLFF
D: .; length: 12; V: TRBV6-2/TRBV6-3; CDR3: CAGRTGPGTQYF
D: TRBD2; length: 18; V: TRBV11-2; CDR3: CASRTLAGDQGNEETQYF
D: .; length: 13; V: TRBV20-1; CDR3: CSAGKMNTGELFF
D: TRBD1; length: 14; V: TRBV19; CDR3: CASRDRGAATEAFF
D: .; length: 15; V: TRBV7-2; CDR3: CASSWAQGGYSPLHF
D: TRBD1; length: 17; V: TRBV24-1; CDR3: CATSDTTGTGEIHGYTF
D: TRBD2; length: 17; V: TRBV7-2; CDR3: CASSVGTSGPSYNEQFF
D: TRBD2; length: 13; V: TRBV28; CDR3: CASSLLAGGEQYF
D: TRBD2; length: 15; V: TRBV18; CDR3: CASSSIAGVADTQYF
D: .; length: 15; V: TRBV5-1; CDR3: CASRLQGSSTDTQYF
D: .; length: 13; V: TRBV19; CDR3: CASKRPNTDTQYF
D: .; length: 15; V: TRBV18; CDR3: CASSSSGPQNSPLHF
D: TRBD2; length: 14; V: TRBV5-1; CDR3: CASSERLATFEQFF
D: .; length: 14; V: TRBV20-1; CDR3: CSARDPRRSETQYF
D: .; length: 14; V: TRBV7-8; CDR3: CASSPQGPGYEQYF
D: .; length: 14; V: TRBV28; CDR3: CASRETGVSYEQYF
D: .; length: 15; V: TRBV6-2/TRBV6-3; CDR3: CASSYRRQGTDTQYF
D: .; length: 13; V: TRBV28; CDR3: CASSLWQGNEQYF
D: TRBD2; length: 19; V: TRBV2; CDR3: CASSGPRGSGRRYQETQYF
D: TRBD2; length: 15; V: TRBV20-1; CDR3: CSAQGGLAHYNEQFF
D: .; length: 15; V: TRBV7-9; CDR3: CASSYRDTRTDTQYF
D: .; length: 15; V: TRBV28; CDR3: CATDISRRPTDTQYF
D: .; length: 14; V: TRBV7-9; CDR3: CASIRDLTQETQYF
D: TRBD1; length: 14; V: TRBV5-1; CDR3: CASSSRGYEETQYF